The clone carrying this T cell receptor (beta chain) showed up many times. The CDR3 covers 18 residues. Germline CDR1 reads MNHEY; CDR2 reads SVGEGT. With V trimmed by 8 bases and J by 4 bases, 12 bases remained unmatched. Construction of the TCR beta libraries employed iRepertoire HTBI primers in conjunction with Arm-PCR of CDR3 regions. MiXCR, run by TCRdb on the multiplex PCR reads, gives a single entry per CDR3 protein. The sample holds about 420,000 distinct CDR3 sequences, less than 20% seen once. The sample originates from a study of regulatory T cells in long-lasting Graves disease. Noted time point: newly diagnosed GD, antithyroid drugs for less than 3 months. TCR sequences were obtained from RNA taken from PBMCs. This sample also belongs to another study, concerning T cells in Graves' hyperthyroidism and ophthalmopathy. Per that study: Diagnoses were made from clinical symptoms, serum measures (thyroxine and TRAb), thyroid ultrasound and orbital computed tomography. Appearing also in blood were most of the thyroid clonotypes expanded above 0.001. A model using 13 V-J features told ophthalmopathy apart from stable hyperthyroidism. Model predictions of ophthalmopathy came a median around 6.5 months before onset.

This sequence was found in a woman between 18 and 30 years old with Graves disease. The chain couples TRBV6-2 or TRBV6-3 to TRBJ2-1; 15 bases match TRBD2. Source: peripheral blood mononuclear cells (PBMCs), taken at new diagnosis, from a patient treated with antithyroid drugs. The CDR3 nucleotides read TGTGCCAGCGGGAAAGGACTAGCGGGAGGGGGCTTATACAATGAGCAGTTCTTC. Its protein product is CASGKGLAGGGLYNEQFF.